A selection of T cell receptor beta chains follows, all from one sample in a study of blood T cell repertoires in COVID-19. Using immunoSEQ multiplex PCR, the repertoire was profiled, and TCRdb retains in-frame clones only, with some absent. The profile shows roughly 100,000 clones, about 91% of them singletons. Sequences were obtained from peripheral blood. Receptors were obtained from a young man with acute or convalescent COVID-19. Both conserved end residues are part of each CDR3. D genes are given only for firm matches. Size tells how often a clone was seen (once, few, many) or the class of an expanded clone, and some rows leave it out.

NA,NA,15,TRBV19,TRBJ1-5,CASSVTGVPNRPQHF,TGTGCCAGTAGTGTCACAGGAGTCCCCAATCGGCCCCAGCATTTT
once,NA,15,TRBV7-9,TRBJ1-2,CASSLIPPGHYGYTF,TGTGCCAGCAGCTTAATTCCCCCAGGGCACTATGGCTACACCTTC
NA,TRBD2,16,TRBV6-1,TRBJ2-5,CASSEFRGEFQETQYF,TGTGCCAGCAGTGAATTTCGGGGGGAGTTCCAAGAGACCCAGTACTTC
once,NA,14,TRBV6-4,TRBJ1-1,CASSPGRGNTEAFF,TGTGCCAGCAGTCCCGGGAGGGGGAACACTGAAGCTTTCTTT
NA,NA,15,TRBV19,TRBJ1-1,CASSISWAGSTEAFF,TGTGCCAGTAGTATTTCATGGGCGGGGAGCACTGAAGCTTTCTTT
once,NA,12,TRBV24-1,TRBJ1-2,CATRTRNYGYTF,TGTGCCACCAGGACTAGAAACTATGGCTACACCTTC
NA,TRBD1,15,TRBV25-1,TRBJ2-7,CASSELTGGASEQYF,TGTGCCAGCAGTGAATTGACAGGGGGCGCATCCGAGCAGTACTTC
NA,NA,13,TRBV6-5,TRBJ1-1,CASSRTVGTEAFF,TGTGCCAGCAGTCGGACAGTCGGGACTGAAGCTTTCTTT
NA,NA,11,TRBV30,TRBJ1-4,CAAEGNEKLFF,TGTGCCGCGGAGGGGAATGAAAAACTGTTTTTT
NA,TRBD1,14,TRBV19,TRBJ1-5,CASSWTGTEQPQHF,TGTGCCAGTAGTTGGACAGGGACGGAGCAGCCCCAGCATTTT
NA,TRBD1,15,TRBV29-1,TRBJ2-1,CSVLGQGSLYNEQFF,TGCAGCGTTTTGGGACAGGGGTCTCTTTACAATGAGCAGTTCTTC
NA,TRBD1,15,TRBV3-1/TRBV3-2,TRBJ2-1,CASSVRDRAYNEQFF,TGTGCCAGCAGCGTTCGGGACAGGGCCTACAATGAGCAGTTCTTC
NA,TRBD1,14,TRBV9,TRBJ1-4,CASSVGQGNEKLFF,TGTGCCAGCAGCGTCGGACAGGGAAATGAAAAACTGTTTTTT
once,NA,17,TRBV9,TRBJ1-4,CASSFGGLGGNNEKLFF,TGTGCCAGCAGCTTCGGGGGGCTTGGGGGAAATAATGAAAAACTGTTTTTT
NA,TRBD1,12,TRBV27,TRBJ1-2,CASRITGGGYTF,TGTGCCAGCAGGATCACAGGGGGAGGCTACACCTTC